The 9 T cell receptor beta chains presented below share a single source sample, sequenced in a study of blood T cell repertoires in COVID-19. Repertoires were generated with immunoSEQ multiplex PCR, while TCRdb's copy carries only in-frame clones and drops some. The sample records over 200,000 clones, about nine tenths being singletons. Sequencing used peripheral blood. The receptors come from a woman aged 55-69 years with acute or convalescent COVID-19.

The rearrangement joins TRBV11-2 to TRBJ1-5; D is uncertain. The CDR3 consists of 13 residues. CDR1 and CDR2 from the germline V gene are SGHAT and FQNNGV. The V end was cut by 1 base, the J end by 9 bases, with 10 bases between. The CDR3 is CASSLGGGWPQHF. CDR3 in DNA: TGTGCCAGCAGCTTAGGGGGAGGATGGCCCCAGCATTTT.

The J gene is TRBJ1-2, the V gene TRBV29-1; D perhaps matches TRBD1 (6 bases). CDR3 length equals 16 residues. Germline assignment: CDR1 SQVTM and CDR2 ANQGSEA. V was shortened by 6 bases and J by 0 bases, with 20 bases between the two germline ends. The CDR3 DNA follows: TGCAGCGTCCTCAAGACAGGAGTCAAAGCTAACTATGGCTACACCTTC. Translating gives CSVLKTGVKANYGYTF.

CDR3 sequence (DNA): TGTGCCTGGAGTGTACTTTGGCCGGGACAGGGGGATGGCTACACCTTC. The encoded protein is CAWSVLWPGQGDGYTF. This chain links TRBV30 with TRBJ1-2; 11 nucleotides align to TRBD1. J lost 6 bases, V lost 0 bases, and 9 bases had no gene match. CDR1 GTSNPN and CDR2 SVGIG come from the germline V gene (reference sequence). The CDR3 sequence is 16 residues long.

The chain is built from TRBV19 and TRBJ1-1; 7 positions match TRBD1. V shed 5 bases, J shed 4 bases, and the junction held 4 bases outside the gene matches. From germline, CDR1 is LNHDA and CDR2 SQIVND (reference sequence). The CDR3 is 13 residues long. Written as DNA, the CDR3 is TGTGCCAGTAGTTCCCGACAGGGCACTGAAGCTTTCTTT. It is translated as CASSSRQGTEAFF. Looking up the rest from reference TRBV19 and TRBJ1-1 gives the full variable domain: DGGITQSPKYLFRKEGQNVTLSCEQNLNHDAMYWYRQDPGQGLRLIYYSQIVNDFQKGDIAEGYSVSREKKESFPLTVTSAQKNPTAFYLCASSSRQGTEAFFGQGTRLTVV.

V is TRBV27 and J is TRBJ1-6; 7 bases fit TRBD1. The V and J ends lost 8 bases and 6 bases, in that order; junction bases with no gene match: 13. Germline values: CDR1 MNHEY, CDR2 SMNVEV (reference sequence). The CDR3 is 16 amino acids. CDR3: CASRLDRAVGNSPLHF. CDR3 coding DNA: TGTGCCAGCCGACTAGACAGGGCGGTCGGTAATTCACCCCTCCACTTT.

The chain is built from TRBV15 and TRBJ2-7; possible D gene TRBD2, 6 bases. With 0 bases removed from V and 1 base from J, the gap between germline ends came to 13 bases. The CDR3 runs 16 residues. Germline V gene lookup returns CDR1 LNHNV and CDR2 YYDKDF (reference sequence). The CDR3 loop is CATSRDRGTQSYEQYF. DNA for the CDR3: TGTGCCACCAGCAGAGATCGAGGGACTCAGTCCTACGAGCAGTACTTC.

This rearrangement joins TRBV19 to TRBJ1-1, with D unresolved. Germline CDR1 is LNHDA and CDR2 is SQIVND (reference sequence). This CDR3 spans 13 amino acids. The V gene lost 6 bases and the J gene lost 1 base, with 9 bases spanning the gap. The chain's CDR3 is CASSRSENTEAFF. CDR3 nucleotide sequence: TGTGCCAGTAGCCGTTCAGAGAACACTGAAGCTTTCTTT.

This rearrangement joins TRBV19 to TRBJ1-5; D unclear. CDR1 and CDR2 (germline): LNHDA, SQIVND (reference sequence). This CDR3 comprises 14 residues. Trimming left V 3 bases short and J 3 bases short, with 9 bases between. The DNA of the CDR3 is TGTGCCAGTAGTATTAGCGGCAACAATCAGCCCCAGCATTTT. Protein: CASSISGNNQPQHF.

The rearrangement joins TRBV5-1 to TRBJ2-1; 10 positions agree with TRBD2. The CDR3 has 18 residues. Per the germline V gene, CDR1 is SGHRS and CDR2 is YFSETQ. With V trimmed by 0 bases and J by 3 bases, 9 bases remained unmatched. The CDR3 spells CASSLVLASGGLYNEQFF. In DNA, the CDR3 is TGCGCCAGCAGCTTGGTATTGGCTAGCGGGGGCCTCTACAATGAGCAGTTCTTC.